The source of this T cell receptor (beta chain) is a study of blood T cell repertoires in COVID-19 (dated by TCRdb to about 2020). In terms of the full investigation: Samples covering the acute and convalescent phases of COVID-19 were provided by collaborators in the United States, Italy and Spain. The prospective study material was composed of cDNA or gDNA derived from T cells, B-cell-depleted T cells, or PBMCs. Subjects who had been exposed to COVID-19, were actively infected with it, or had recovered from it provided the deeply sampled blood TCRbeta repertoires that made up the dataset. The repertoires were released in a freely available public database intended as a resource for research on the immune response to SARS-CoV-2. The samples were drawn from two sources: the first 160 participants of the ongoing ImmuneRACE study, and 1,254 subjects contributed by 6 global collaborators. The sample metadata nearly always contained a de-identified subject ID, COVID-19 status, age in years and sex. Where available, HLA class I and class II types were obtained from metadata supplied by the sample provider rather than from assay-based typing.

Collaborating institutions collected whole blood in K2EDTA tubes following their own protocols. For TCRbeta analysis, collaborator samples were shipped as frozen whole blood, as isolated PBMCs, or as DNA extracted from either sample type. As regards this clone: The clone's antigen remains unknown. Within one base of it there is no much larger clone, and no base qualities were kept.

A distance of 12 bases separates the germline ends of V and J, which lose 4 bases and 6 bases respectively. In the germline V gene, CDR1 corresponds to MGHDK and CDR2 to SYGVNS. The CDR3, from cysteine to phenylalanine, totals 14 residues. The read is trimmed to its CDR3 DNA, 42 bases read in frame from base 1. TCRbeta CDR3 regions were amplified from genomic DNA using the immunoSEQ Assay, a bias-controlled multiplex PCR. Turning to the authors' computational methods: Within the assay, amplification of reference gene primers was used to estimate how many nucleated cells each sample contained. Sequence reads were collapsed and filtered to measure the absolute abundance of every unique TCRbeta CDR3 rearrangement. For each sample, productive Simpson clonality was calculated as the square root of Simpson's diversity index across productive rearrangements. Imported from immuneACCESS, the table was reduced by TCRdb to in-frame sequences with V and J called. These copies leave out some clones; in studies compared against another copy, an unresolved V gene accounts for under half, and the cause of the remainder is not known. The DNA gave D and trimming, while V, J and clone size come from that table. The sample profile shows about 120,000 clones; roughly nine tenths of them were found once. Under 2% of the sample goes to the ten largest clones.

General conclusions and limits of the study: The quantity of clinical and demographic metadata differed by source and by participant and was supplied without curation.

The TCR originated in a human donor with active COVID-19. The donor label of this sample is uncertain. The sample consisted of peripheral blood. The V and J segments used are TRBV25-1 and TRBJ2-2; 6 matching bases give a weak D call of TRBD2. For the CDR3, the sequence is CASSGSSAAGELFF. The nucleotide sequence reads TGTGCCAGCAGTGGATCTAGCGCGGCCGGGGAGCTGTTTTTT.